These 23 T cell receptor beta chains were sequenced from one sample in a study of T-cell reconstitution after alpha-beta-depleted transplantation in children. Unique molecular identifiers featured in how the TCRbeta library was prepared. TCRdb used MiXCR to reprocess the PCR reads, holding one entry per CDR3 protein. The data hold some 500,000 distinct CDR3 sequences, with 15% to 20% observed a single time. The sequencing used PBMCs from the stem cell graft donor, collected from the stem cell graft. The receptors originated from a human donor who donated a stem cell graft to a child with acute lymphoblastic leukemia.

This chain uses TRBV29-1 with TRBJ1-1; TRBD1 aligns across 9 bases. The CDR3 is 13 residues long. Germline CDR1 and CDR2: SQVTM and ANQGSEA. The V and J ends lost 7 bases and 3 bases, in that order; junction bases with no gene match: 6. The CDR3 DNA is TGCAGCGGGACTCGACAGGGGGACACTGAAGCTTTCTTT. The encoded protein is CSGTRQGDTEAFF.

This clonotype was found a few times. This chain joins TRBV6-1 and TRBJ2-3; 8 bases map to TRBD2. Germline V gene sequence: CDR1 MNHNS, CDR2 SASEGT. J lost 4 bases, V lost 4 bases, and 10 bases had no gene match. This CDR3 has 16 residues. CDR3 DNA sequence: TGTGCCAGCAGTGTCCGGAGCGGGAGAGTCGCAGATACGCAGTATTTT. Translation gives CASSVRSGRVADTQYF.

Written as DNA, the CDR3 is TGCGCCAGCAGCTGGAGAAGCGGGTACGAGCAGTTCTTC. Protein: CASSWRSGYEQFF. This chain uses TRBV5-1 with TRBJ2-1; possibly TRBD2 for D (6 bases). This CDR3 spans 13 amino acids. Between the trimmed V and J ends, which lost 3 bases and 10 bases, there was a span of 14 bases. The germline CDR1 and CDR2 sequences are SGHRS and YFSETQ.

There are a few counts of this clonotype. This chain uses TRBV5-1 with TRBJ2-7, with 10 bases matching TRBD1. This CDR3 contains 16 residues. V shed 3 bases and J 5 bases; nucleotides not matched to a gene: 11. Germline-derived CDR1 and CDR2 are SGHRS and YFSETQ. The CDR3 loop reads CASSSDAGTGANEQYF. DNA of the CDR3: TGCGCCAGCAGCTCCGATGCCGGGACAGGGGCAAACGAGCAGTACTTC.

The CDR3 spells CASSPLRVTGELFF. Here the CDR3 DNA reads TGCGCCAGCAGCCCCCTCAGGGTCACCGGGGAGCTGTTTTTT. The chain is built from TRBV5-1 and TRBJ2-2, with D possibly being TRBD1 (5 bases). The length of the CDR3 is 14 residues. CDR1 is SGHRS, CDR2 YFSETQ, per germline. V was trimmed by 4 bases and J by 4 bases, leaving 11 bases between them.

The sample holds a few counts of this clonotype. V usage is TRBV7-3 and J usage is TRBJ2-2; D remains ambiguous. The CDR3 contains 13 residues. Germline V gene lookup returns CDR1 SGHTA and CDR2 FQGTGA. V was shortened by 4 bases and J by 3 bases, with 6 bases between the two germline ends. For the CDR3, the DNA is TGTGCCAGCAGCTCCAGCTACACCGGGGAGCTGTTTTTT. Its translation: CASSSSYTGELFF. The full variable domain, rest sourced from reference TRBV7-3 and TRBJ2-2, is GAGVSQTPSNKVTEKGKYVELRCDPISGHTALYWYRQSLGQGPEFLIYFQGTGAADDSGLPNDRFFAVRPEGSVSTLKIQRTERGDSAVYLCASSSSYTGELFFGEGSRLTVL.

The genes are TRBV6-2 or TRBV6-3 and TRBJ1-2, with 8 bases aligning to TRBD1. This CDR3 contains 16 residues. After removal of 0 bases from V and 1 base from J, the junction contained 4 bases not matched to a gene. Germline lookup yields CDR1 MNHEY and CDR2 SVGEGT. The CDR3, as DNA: TGTGCCAGCAGTTACTCGATTGGACAGGGTAACTATGGCTACACCTTC. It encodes CASSYSIGQGNYGYTF.

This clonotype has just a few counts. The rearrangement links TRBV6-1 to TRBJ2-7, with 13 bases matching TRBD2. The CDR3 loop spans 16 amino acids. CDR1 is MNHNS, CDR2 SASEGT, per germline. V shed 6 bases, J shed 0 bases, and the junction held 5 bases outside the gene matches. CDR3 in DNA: TGTGCCAGCAGGGCGACTAGCGGGAGGATCTCCTACGAGCAGTACTTC. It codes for CASRATSGRISYEQYF.

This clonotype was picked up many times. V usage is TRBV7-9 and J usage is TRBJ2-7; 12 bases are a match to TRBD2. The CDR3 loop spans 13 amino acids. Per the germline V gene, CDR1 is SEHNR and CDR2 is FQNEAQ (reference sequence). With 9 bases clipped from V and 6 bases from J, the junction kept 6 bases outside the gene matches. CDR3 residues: CASSPGLAGEQYF. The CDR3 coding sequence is TGTGCCAGTTCGCCGGGACTAGCGGGCGAGCAGTACTTC. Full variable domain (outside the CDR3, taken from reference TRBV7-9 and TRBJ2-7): DTGVSQNPRHKITKRGQNVTFRCDPISEHNRLYWYRQTLGQGPEFLTYFQNEAQLEKSRLLSDRFSAERPKGSFSTLEIQRTEQGDSAMYLCASSPGLAGEQYFGPGTRLTVT.

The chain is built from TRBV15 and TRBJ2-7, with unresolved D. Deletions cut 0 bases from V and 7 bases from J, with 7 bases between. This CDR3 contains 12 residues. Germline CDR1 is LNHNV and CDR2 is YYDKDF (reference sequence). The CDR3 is CATSREEQEQYF. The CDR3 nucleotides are TGTGCCACCAGCAGAGAGGAGCAAGAGCAGTACTTC. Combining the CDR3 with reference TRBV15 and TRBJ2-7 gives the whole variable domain DAMVIQNPRYQVTQFGKPVTLSCSQTLNHNVMYWYQQKSSQAPKLLFHYYDKDFNNEADTPDNFQSRRPNTSFCFLDIRSPGLGDTAMYLCATSREEQEQYFGPGTRLTVT.

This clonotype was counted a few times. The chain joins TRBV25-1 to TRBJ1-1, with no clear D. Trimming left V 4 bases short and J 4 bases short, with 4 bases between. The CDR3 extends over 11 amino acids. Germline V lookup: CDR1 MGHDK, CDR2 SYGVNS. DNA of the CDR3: TGTGCCAGCAGTGTCCGCACTGAAGCTTTCTTT. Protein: CASSVRTEAFF.

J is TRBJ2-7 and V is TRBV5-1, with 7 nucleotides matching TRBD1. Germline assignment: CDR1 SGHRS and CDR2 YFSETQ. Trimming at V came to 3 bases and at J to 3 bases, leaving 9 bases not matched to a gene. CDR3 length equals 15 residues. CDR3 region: CASSWTGTDYYEQYF. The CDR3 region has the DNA TGCGCCAGCAGCTGGACCGGGACAGACTACTACGAGCAGTACTTC.

CDR3 nucleotides: TGTGCCAGCAGCTTCGAACCGGGACAGGGCACAGATACGCAGTATTTT. Translating gives CASSFEPGQGTDTQYF. V gene TRBV7-8 combines with J gene TRBJ2-3, with TRBD1 matching over 8 bases. From germline, CDR1 is SGHVS and CDR2 FQNEAQ. The J segment lost 1 base and the V segment lost 3 bases, leaving 6 bases of the junction unmatched. The CDR3 runs to 16 residues.

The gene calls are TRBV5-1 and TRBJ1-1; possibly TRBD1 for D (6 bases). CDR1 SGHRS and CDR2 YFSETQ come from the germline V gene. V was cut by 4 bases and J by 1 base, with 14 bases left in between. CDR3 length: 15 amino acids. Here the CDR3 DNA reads TGCGCCAGCAGCCCCCAACAGGGAGGGAACACTGAAGCTTTCTTT. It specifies CASSPQQGGNTEAFF.

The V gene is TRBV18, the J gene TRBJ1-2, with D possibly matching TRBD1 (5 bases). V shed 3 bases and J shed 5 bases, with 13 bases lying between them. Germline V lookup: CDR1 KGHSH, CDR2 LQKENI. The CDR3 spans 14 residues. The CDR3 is CASSPGGSGYGYTF. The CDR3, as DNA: TGTGCCAGCTCACCGGGGGGGAGTGGATATGGCTACACCTTC.

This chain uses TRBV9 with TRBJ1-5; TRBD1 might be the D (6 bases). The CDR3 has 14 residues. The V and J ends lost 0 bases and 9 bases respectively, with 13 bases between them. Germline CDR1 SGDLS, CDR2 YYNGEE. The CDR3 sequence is CASSVEGGGPPQHF. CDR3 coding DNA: TGTGCCAGCAGCGTAGAAGGGGGAGGGCCGCCCCAGCATTTT.

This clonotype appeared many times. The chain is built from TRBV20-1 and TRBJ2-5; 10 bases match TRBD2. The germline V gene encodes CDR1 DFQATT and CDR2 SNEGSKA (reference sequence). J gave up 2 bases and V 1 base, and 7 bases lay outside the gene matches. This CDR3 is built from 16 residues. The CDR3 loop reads CSARVGLAGAQETQYF. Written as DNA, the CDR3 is TGCAGTGCTAGAGTAGGGCTAGCGGGAGCACAAGAGACCCAGTACTTC.

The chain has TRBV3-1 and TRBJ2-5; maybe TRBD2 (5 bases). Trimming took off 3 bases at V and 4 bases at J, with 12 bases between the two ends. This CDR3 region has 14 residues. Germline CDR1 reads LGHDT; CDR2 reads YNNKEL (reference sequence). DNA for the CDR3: TGTGCCAGCAGCCACCTCACTAGGATAGAGACCCAGTACTTC. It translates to CASSHLTRIETQYF.

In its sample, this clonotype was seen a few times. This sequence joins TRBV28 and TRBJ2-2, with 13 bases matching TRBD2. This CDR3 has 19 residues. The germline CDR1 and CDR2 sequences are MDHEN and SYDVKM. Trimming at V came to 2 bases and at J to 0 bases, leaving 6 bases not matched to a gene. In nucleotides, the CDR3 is TGTGCCAGCAGTTTACTCCCGGGGACTAGCGGGGCGAACACCGGGGAGCTGTTTTTT. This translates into CASSLLPGTSGANTGELFF.

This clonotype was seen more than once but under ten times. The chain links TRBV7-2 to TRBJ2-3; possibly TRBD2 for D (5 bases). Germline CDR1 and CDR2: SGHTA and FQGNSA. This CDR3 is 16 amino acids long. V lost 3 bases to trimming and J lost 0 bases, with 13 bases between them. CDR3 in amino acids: CASSLDGLPSTDTQYF. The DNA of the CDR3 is TGTGCCAGCAGCTTGGACGGACTCCCAAGCACAGATACGCAGTATTTT.

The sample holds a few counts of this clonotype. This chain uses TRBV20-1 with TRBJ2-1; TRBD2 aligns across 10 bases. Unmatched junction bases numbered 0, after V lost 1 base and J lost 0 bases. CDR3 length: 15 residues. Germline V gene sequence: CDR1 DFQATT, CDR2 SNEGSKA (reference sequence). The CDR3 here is CSARGTSGSYNEQFF. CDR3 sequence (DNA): TGCAGTGCTAGAGGGACTAGCGGCTCCTACAATGAGCAGTTCTTC.

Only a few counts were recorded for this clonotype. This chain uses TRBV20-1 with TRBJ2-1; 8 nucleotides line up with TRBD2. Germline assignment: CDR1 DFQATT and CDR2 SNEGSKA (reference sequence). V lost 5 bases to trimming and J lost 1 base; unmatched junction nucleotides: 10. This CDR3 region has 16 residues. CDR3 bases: TGCAGTGCTCCTCCTTCAGCGGGAGAGTCCTACAATGAGCAGTTCTTC. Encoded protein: CSAPPSAGESYNEQFF.

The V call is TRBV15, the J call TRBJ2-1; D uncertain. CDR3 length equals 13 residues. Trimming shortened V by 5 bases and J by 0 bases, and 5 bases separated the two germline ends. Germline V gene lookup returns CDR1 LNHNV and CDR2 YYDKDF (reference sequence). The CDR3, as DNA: TGTGCCACCAGCTTTAGCTCCTACAATGAGCAGTTCTTC. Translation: CATSFSSYNEQFF.